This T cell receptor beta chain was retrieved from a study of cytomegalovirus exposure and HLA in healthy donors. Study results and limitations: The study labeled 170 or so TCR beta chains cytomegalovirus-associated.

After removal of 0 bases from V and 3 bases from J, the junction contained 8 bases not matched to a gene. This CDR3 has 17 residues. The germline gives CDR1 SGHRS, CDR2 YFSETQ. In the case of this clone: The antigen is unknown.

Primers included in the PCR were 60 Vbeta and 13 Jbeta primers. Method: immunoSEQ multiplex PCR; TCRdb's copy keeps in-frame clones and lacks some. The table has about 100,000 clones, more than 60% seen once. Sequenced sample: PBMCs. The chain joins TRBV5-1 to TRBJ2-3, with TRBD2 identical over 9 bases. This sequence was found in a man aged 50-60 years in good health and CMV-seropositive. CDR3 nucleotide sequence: TGCGCCAGCAGCTTGGCCGCGCGGGGGGGCCGTACAGATACGCAGTATTTT. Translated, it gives CASSLAARGGRTDTQYF.